The 13 T cell receptor beta chains below were found in one sample sequenced in a study of T cells in Graves' hyperthyroidism and ophthalmopathy. There were TCR beta CDR3 regions amplified from RNA transcripts. Primed by the HTBI set, a first-round RT-PCR was run on the TCR CDR3. MiXCR, applied by TCRdb to the multiplex PCR reads, yields one record per CDR3 protein. The data hold 600,000 or so distinct CDR3 sequences, with around 15% observed a single time. Sequencing input: blood. The receptors stem from a woman aged 30 to 39 with Graves' hyperthyroidism.

The gene calls are TRBV5-4 and TRBJ2-1; TRBD2 matches at 12 bases. The length of the CDR3 is 17 residues. V shed 1 base, J shed 9 bases, and the junction held 11 bases outside the gene matches. CDR1 is SGHNT and CDR2 is YYREEE in the germline V gene (reference sequence). The CDR3 bases are TGTGCCAGCAGCTTGAGTCGACTAGCGGGAGCCCCAAGTGAGCAGTTCTTC. It yields the protein CASSLSRLAGAPSEQFF.

The gene calls are TRBV19 and TRBJ2-5; 7 bases are shared with TRBD1. Per germline, CDR1 LNHDA and CDR2 SQIVND (reference sequence). This CDR3 contains 14 residues. J lost 3 bases, V lost 5 bases, and 6 bases had no gene match. The CDR3 region is CASSLMDRKETQYF. In DNA form, the CDR3 reads TGTGCCAGTAGTCTAATGGACAGGAAAGAGACCCAGTACTTC.

The V call is TRBV5-1, the J call TRBJ1-1, with TRBD1 as a possible D gene (6 bases). The CDR3 is 16 residues long. Trimming pared 2 bases from V and 2 bases from J, leaving 16 bases between. CDR1 SGHRS and CDR2 YFSETQ come from the germline V gene. The CDR3 loop is CASSLSFGQINTEAFF. The DNA of the CDR3 is TGCGCCAGCAGCTTATCTTTCGGACAGATAAACACTGAAGCTTTCTTT.

The rearrangement links TRBV4-3 to TRBJ1-4; D is possibly TRBD1 (5 bases). The CDR3 has 14 amino acids. V lost 0 bases, J lost 6 bases, and 8 bases lay in between. Germline V gene sequence: CDR1 LGHNA, CDR2 YSLEER. The CDR3 spells CASSQDRDYEKLFF. Here the CDR3 DNA reads TGCGCCAGCAGCCAAGATCGGGACTATGAAAAACTGTTTTTT.

The rearrangement links TRBV20-1 to TRBJ2-2; 7 bases fit TRBD1. The CDR3 runs to 13 residues. V lost 6 bases, J lost 3 bases, and 4 bases stayed unmatched. Germline CDR1 is DFQATT and CDR2 is SNEGSKA (reference sequence). DNA for the CDR3: TGCAGTGCCGTGGACAGGTACACCGGGGAGCTGTTTTTT. It is translated as CSAVDRYTGELFF.

This clonotype was seen ten or more times. The chain uses TRBV2 and TRBJ1-4; D might be TRBD1 (6 bases). Trimming cost V 10 bases and J 8 bases, with 17 bases left between them. The CDR3 sequence is 13 residues long. The germline V gene has CDR1 SNHLY and CDR2 FYNNEI. The chain's CDR3 is CATLTGVGEKLFF. DNA for the CDR3: TGTGCCACCTTGACAGGCGTGGGGGAAAAACTGTTTTTT.

This clonotype has a count of ten or more. The V call is TRBV9, the J call TRBJ2-7; 8 bases are a match to TRBD2. The length of the CDR3 is 14 residues. V was pared by 3 bases and J by 6 bases, with 8 bases of the junction left unmatched. Germline CDR1 reads SGDLS; CDR2 reads YYNGEE. CDR3 coding DNA: TGTGCCAGCAGCGCACTAGCGGAGACACTCGAGCAGTACTTC. Amino acid sequence: CASSALAETLEQYF.

The V and J genes are TRBV2 and TRBJ2-3; TRBD2 matches at 9 bases. Germline lookup yields CDR1 SNHLY and CDR2 FYNNEI. Unmatched junction bases numbered 16, after V lost 3 bases and J lost 0 bases. This CDR3 contains 20 residues. CDR3 DNA: TGTGCCAGCAGTGATCTAGTAGCGGGAGATCCGGAGCTTAGCACAGATACGCAGTATTTT. This sequence encodes CASSDLVAGDPELSTDTQYF.

At least ten counts were recorded for this clonotype. The V call is TRBV12-3 or TRBV12-4, the J call TRBJ1-1; no clear D. V shed 3 bases and J shed 6 bases, with 14 bases lying between them. CDR3 size: 14 residues. CDR3 in DNA: TGTGCCAGCAGTTTGAGGAGGAGGTCCCCTGAAGCTTTCTTT. Residues: CASSLRRRSPEAFF.

V and J are TRBV18 and TRBJ1-2; the D is unclear. V was pared by 3 bases and J by 8 bases, with 10 bases between. Germline V gene data show CDR1 as KGHSH and CDR2 as LQKENI. The CDR3 consists of 12 residues. The CDR3 DNA follows: TGTGCCAGCTCACCGAACGGGCTCGGCTACACCTTC. Protein: CASSPNGLGYTF.

This clonotype appeared a few times. CDR3 protein: CASSPQNQETQYF. For the CDR3, the DNA is TGCGCCAGCAGCCCCCAGAACCAAGAGACCCAGTACTTC. This sequence joins TRBV5-1 and TRBJ2-5, with D unresolved. V lost 4 bases and J 0 bases, leaving 7 bases between the germline ends. The germline gives CDR1 SGHRS, CDR2 YFSETQ. The CDR3 totals 13 residues.

In this sample, this clonotype turned up a few times. The genes are TRBV15 and TRBJ2-3; TRBD2 matches 12 bases. V shed 2 bases, J shed 0 bases, and the junction held 3 bases outside the gene matches. Per the germline V gene, CDR1 is LNHNV and CDR2 is YYDKDF (reference sequence). There are 17 residues in the CDR3. The CDR3 DNA follows: TGTGCCACCAGCAGACCTGGGACTAGCGGGAGCACAGATACGCAGTATTTT. This sequence encodes CATSRPGTSGSTDTQYF.

The gene calls are TRBV28 and TRBJ2-5; 7 bases line up with TRBD2. Trimming removed 7 bases from V and 1 base from J; junction bases left unmatched: 6. In germline, CDR1 is MDHEN, CDR2 SYDVKM. There are 14 residues in the CDR3. The CDR3: CASKTGGIQETQYF. The CDR3, as DNA: TGTGCCAGCAAGACGGGGGGTATCCAAGAGACCCAGTACTTC.